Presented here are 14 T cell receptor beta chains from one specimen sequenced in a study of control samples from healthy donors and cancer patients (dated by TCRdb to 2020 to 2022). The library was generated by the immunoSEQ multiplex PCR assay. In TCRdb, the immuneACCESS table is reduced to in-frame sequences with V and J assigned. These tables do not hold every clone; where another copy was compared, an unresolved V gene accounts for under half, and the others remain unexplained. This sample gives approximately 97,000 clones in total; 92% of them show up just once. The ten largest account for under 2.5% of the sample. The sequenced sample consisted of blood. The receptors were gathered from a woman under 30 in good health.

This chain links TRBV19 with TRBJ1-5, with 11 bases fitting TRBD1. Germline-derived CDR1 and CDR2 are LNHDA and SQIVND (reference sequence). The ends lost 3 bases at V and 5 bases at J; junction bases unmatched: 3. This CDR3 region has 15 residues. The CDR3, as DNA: TGTGCCAGTAGTATGAGGACAGGGGGCGATCAGCCCCAGCATTTT. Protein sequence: CASSMRTGGDQPQHF.

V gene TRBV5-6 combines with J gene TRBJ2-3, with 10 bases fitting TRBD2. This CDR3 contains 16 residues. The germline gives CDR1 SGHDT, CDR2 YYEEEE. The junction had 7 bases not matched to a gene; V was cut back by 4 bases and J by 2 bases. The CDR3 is CASSIGTSEITDTQYF. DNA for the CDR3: TGTGCCAGCAGCATTGGGACTAGCGAAATCACAGATACGCAGTATTTT. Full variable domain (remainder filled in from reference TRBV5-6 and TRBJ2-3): DAGVTQSPTHLIKTRGQQVTLRCSPKSGHDTVSWYQQALGQGPQFIFQYYEEEERQRGNFPDRFSGHQFPNYSSELNVNALLLGDSALYLCASSIGTSEITDTQYFGPGTRLTVL.

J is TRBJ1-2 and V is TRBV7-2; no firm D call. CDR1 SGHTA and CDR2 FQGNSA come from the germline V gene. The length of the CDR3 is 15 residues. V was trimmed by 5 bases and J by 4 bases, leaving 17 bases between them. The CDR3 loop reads CASSPRQVSVYGYTF. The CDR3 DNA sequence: TGTGCCAGCAGCCCACGGCAGGTCTCGGTCTATGGCTACACCTTC.

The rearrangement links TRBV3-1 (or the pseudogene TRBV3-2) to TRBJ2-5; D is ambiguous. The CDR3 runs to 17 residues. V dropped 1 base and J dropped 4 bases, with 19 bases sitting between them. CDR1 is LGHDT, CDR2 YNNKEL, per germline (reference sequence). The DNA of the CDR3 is TGTGCCAGCAGCCAAGTATTTGCTCCAGGTCTCCCAGAGACCCAGTACTTC. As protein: CASSQVFAPGLPETQYF.

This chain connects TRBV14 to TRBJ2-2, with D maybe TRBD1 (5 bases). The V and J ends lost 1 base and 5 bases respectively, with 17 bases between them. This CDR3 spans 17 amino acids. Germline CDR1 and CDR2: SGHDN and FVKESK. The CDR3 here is CASSQGWGRAYTGELFF. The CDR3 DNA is TGTGCCAGCAGCCAAGGGTGGGGCAGGGCCTATACCGGGGAGCTGTTTTTT.

The CDR3 DNA reads as TGTGCCAGCAGCCAGGATGACAGGGTGGGCGGCTACACCTTC. Translated: CASSQDDRVGGYTF. The chain carries TRBV4-2 and TRBJ1-2; 7 nucleotides match TRBD1. The germline CDR1 and CDR2 sequences are LGHNA and YNFKEQ. This CDR3 is built from 14 residues. The J segment lost 8 bases and the V segment lost 3 bases, leaving 9 bases of the junction unmatched.

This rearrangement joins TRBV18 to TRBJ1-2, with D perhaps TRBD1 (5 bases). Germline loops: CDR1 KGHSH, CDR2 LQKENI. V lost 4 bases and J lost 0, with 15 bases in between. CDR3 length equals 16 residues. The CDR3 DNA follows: TGTGCCAGCTCACTAAGGCGGGACCGAACTAACTATGGCTACACCTTC. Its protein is CASSLRRDRTNYGYTF.

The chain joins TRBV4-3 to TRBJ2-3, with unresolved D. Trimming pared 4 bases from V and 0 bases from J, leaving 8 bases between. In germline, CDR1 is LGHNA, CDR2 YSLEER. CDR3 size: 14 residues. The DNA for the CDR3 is TGCGCCAGCAGCCCTGTTGTTAGCACAGATACGCAGTATTTT. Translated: CASSPVVSTDTQYF.

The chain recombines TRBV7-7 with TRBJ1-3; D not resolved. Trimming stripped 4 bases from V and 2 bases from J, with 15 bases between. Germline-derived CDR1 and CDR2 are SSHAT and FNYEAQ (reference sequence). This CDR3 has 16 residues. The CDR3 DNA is TGTGCCAGCAGCTCCAGTAGCCGAAAAACTGGAAACACCATATATTTT. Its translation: CASSSSSRKTGNTIYF. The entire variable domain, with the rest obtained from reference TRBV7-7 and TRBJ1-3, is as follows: GAGVSQSPRYKVTKRGQDVTLRCDPISSHATLYWYQQALGQGPEFLTYFNYEAQPDKSGLPSDRFSAERPEGSISTLTIQRTEQRDSAMYRCASSSSSRKTGNTIYFGEGSWLTVV.

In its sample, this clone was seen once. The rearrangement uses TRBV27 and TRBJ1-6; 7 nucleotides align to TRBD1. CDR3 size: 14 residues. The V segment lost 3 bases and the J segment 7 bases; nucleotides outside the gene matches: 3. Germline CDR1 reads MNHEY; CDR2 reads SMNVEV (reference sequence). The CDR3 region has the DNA TGTGCCAGCAGTTTTAGACAGGGAAATTCACCCCTCCACTTT. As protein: CASSFRQGNSPLHF.

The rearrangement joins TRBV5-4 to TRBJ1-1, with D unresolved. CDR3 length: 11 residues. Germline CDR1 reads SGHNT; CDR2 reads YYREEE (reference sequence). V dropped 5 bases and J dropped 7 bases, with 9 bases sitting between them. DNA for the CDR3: TGTGCCAGCAGTTTCGGCGTTGAAGCTTTCTTT. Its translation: CASSFGVEAFF.

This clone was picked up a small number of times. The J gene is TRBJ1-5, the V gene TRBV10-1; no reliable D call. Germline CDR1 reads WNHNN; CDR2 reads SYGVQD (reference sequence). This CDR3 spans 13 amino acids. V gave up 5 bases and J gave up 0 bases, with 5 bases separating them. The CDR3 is CASSSNSNQPQHF. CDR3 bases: TGCGCCAGCAGTTCGAATAGCAATCAGCCCCAGCATTTT.

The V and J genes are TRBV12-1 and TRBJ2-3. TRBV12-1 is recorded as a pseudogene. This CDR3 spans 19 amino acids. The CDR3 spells CASSFVYYWDSSSADTQYF. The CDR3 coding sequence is TGTGCCAGCAGCTTTGTGTATTATTGGGATAGTTCCTCCGCAGATACGCAGTATTTT.

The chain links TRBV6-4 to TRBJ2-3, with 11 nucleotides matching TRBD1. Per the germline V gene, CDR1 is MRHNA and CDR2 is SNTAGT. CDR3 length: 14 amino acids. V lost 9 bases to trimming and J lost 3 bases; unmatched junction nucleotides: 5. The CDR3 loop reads CARNRDRGTDTQYF. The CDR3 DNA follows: TGTGCCAGAAACCGGGACAGGGGGACAGATACGCAGTATTTT.